The rows below give T cell receptor beta chains drawn from one sample of a study of T cell responses to AZD1222 COVID-19 vaccine. Method: immunoSEQ multiplex PCR; TCRdb's copy keeps in-frame clones and lacks some. The sample contains some 170,000 clones, around 89% of which appear only once. Sequenced material: peripheral blood, taken 28 days after the second dose of the MenACWY control vaccine. These receptors were obtained from an adult who received the MenACWY meningococcal vaccine as a control. The CDR3 runs from the conserved cysteine through the conserved F or W. A D gene is named only where the DNA matches it firmly. Size is omitted from some rows. Given values are once, few, many or a class for expanded clones.

abundance,v_gene,j_gene,d_gene,CDR3aa,CDR3nt
-,TRBV12-3/TRBV12-4,TRBJ2-7,-,CASSFLDEQYF,TGTGCCAGCAGTTTCCTTGACGAGCAGTACTTC
-,TRBV24-1,TRBJ1-6,-,CATSDRWQDSPLHF,TGTGCCACCAGTGACCGGTGGCAGGACTCACCCCTCCACTTT
-,TRBV25-1,TRBJ2-2,TRBD1,CASSMTGVRGGELFF,TGTGCCAGCAGTATGACAGGGGTGAGAGGCGGGGAGCTGTTTTTT
-,TRBV7-2,TRBJ1-2,TRBD1,CASSLARGTERGGYTF,TGTGCCAGCAGCTTAGCCCGAGGGACAGAGCGTGGGGGCTACACCTTC
-,TRBV7-2,TRBJ1-2,TRBD1,CASSLVPQGRGYTF,TGTGCCAGCAGCTTAGTCCCACAGGGGCGAGGCTACACCTTC
-,TRBV9,TRBJ2-6,-,CASSDPQGRGANVLTF,TGTGCCAGCAGCGACCCACAGGGACGCGGGGCCAACGTCCTGACTTTC
-,TRBV29-1,TRBJ1-2,-,CSVEGSYTF,TGCAGCGTTGAAGGTAGCTACACCTTC
-,TRBV6-5,TRBJ2-7,TRBD1,CASSNTGASSYEQYF,TGTGCCAGCAGTAATACAGGGGCCAGCTCCTACGAGCAGTACTTC
-,TRBV5-1,TRBJ1-1,-,CASSLEFWGEGEAFF,TGCGCCAGCAGCTTGGAATTCTGGGGGGAAGGTGAAGCTTTCTTT
-,TRBV5-1,TRBJ2-5,-,CASSLSTGQEETQYF,TGCGCCAGCAGCTTGAGTACAGGGCAGGAAGAGACCCAGTACTTC
-,TRBV7-3,TRBJ2-6,-,CASSSVLSGANVLTF,TGTGCCAGCAGCTCCGTTCTCTCTGGGGCCAACGTCCTGACTTTC
few,TRBV5-4,TRBJ2-5,TRBD2,CASSPGGLAGETQYF,TGTGCCAGCAGCCCGGGGGGACTAGCGGGAGAGACCCAGTACTTC
-,TRBV28,TRBJ2-7,TRBD2,CASSSWTSGTYEQYF,TGTGCCAGCAGTTCATGGACTAGCGGCACCTACGAGCAGTACTTC
-,TRBV7-9,TRBJ1-5,TRBD1,CASSLTGDPRENQPQHF,TGTGCCAGCAGCTTAACAGGGGATCCTCGAGAGAATCAGCCCCAGCATTTT
-,TRBV19,TRBJ1-2,-,CASKMDQGATYGYTF,TGTGCCAGTAAGATGGACCAGGGAGCTACTTATGGCTACACCTTC
once,TRBV10-1,TRBJ1-1,-,CASSLGHPTEAFF,TGCGCCAGCAGCCTCGGACACCCCACTGAAGCTTTCTTT
few,TRBV7-2,TRBJ1-2,-,CASSLAASNYGYTF,TGTGCCAGCAGCTTAGCGGCCTCTAACTATGGCTACACCTTC
-,TRBV5-1,TRBJ2-1,TRBD2,CASSLVSGGYNEQFF,TGCGCCAGCAGCTTGGTTAGCGGGGGCTACAATGAGCAGTTCTTC
-,TRBV28,TRBJ2-3,TRBD2,CASSFSGTSGTDTQYF,TGTGCCAGCAGTTTCTCCGGGACTAGCGGCACAGATACGCAGTATTTT
-,TRBV6-2/TRBV6-3,TRBJ2-5,-,CASSKQETQYF,TGTGCCAGCAGTAAACAAGAGACCCAGTACTTC
-,TRBV4-3,TRBJ2-7,-,CASSHRREGPYEQYF,TGCGCCAGCAGCCATCGGAGGGAAGGACCTTACGAGCAGTACTTC
-,TRBV6-6,TRBJ2-7,-,CASSGTAYEQYF,TGTGCCAGCAGCGGGACGGCCTACGAGCAGTACTTC
once,TRBV11-2,TRBJ1-2,-,CASSPALGQRLYGYTF,TGTGCCAGCAGCCCTGCCCTAGGACAGCGCCTCTATGGCTACACCTTC
-,TRBV27,TRBJ2-7,TRBD1,CASSPPDRAHEQYF,TGTGCCAGCAGCCCCCCGGACAGGGCCCACGAGCAGTACTTC
-,TRBV10-3,TRBJ2-1,TRBD2,CAISESIGTSGSNEQFF,TGTGCCATCAGTGAGTCGATCGGGACTAGCGGGAGCAATGAGCAGTTCTTC
-,TRBV11-2,TRBJ1-5,-,CASSLDSPNQPQHF,TGTGCCAGCAGCTTGGACAGCCCCAATCAGCCCCAGCATTTT
-,TRBV6-2/TRBV6-3,TRBJ1-2,TRBD1,CASSWGQGDYGYTF,TGTGCCAGCAGTTGGGGACAGGGCGACTATGGCTACACCTTC
-,TRBV5-1,TRBJ2-1,-,CASSEVPSRSSYNEQFF,TGCGCCAGCAGCGAGGTCCCCTCACGGTCATCCTACAATGAGCAGTTCTTC
-,TRBV5-5,TRBJ1-2,-,CASSLVTEPHYGYTF,TGTGCCAGCAGCTTGGTCACAGAACCACACTATGGCTACACCTTC
-,TRBV2,TRBJ1-2,-,CASRRDLSNYGYTF,TGTGCCAGCAGACGGGACCTATCAAACTATGGCTACACCTTC
-,TRBV29-1,TRBJ2-5,-,CSVGGLKETQYF,TGCAGCGTTGGGGGCCTCAAAGAGACCCAGTACTTC
-,TRBV4-3,TRBJ2-1,TRBD2,CASSRGSYNEQFF,TGCGCCAGCAGCCGCGGGAGTTACAATGAGCAGTTCTTC